These T cell receptor beta chains were read from a single sample in a study of PD-1 blockade in classical Hodgkin lymphoma. Measured with immunoSEQ multiplex PCR; TCRdb has only the in-frame clones, and not every one. The sample consists of more than 85,000 clones, roughly 89% of them appearing once. Sequencing was performed on peripheral blood mononuclear cells (PBMCs), taken before the fourth cycle of nivolumab. Receptors originate from a human donor with classical Hodgkin lymphoma. CDR3s include the opening cysteine and the closing phenylalanine or tryptophan. Each record gives: J gene, clone size, D gene, V gene, CDR3 DNA, CDR3 protein. The D gene is left open where the match is weak. Clone size, where shown, is once, few, many, or a class for clones that have expanded.

j_call: TRBJ1-3; clone_size: .; d_call: .; v_call: TRBV27; cdr3_nt: TGTGCCAGCAGTTTCGCAGGGCCTGGAAACACCATATATTTT; cdr3_aa: CASSFAGPGNTIYF
j_call: TRBJ1-4; clone_size: .; d_call: .; v_call: TRBV7-2; cdr3_nt: TGTGCCAGCAGCTTCTCCTCGCGACAGGATAATGAAAAACTGTTTTTT; cdr3_aa: CASSFSSRQDNEKLFF
j_call: TRBJ1-1; clone_size: .; d_call: .; v_call: TRBV7-9; cdr3_nt: TGTGCCAGCAGCTTCAGGACCGTGAACACTGAAGCTTTCTTT; cdr3_aa: CASSFRTVNTEAFF
j_call: TRBJ1-2; clone_size: once; d_call: .; v_call: TRBV4-2; cdr3_nt: TGTGCCAGCAGCCAAGAGGAGTCAAGGGGATTCAACTATGGCTACACCTTC; cdr3_aa: CASSQEESRGFNYGYTF
j_call: TRBJ2-7; clone_size: .; d_call: .; v_call: TRBV6-1; cdr3_nt: TGTGCCAGCAGTGAAAGGACTGTAAAAACACGGGACGAGCAGTACTTC; cdr3_aa: CASSERTVKTRDEQYF
j_call: TRBJ2-2; clone_size: few; d_call: .; v_call: TRBV7-6; cdr3_nt: TGTGCCAGCAGCTTAGGACTGAGCCCGAACACCGGGGAGCTGTTTTTT; cdr3_aa: CASSLGLSPNTGELFF
j_call: TRBJ2-5; clone_size: .; d_call: TRBD2; v_call: TRBV2; cdr3_nt: TGTGCCAGCAGTCTGGGACTAGCGACTCAAGAGACCCAGTACTTC; cdr3_aa: CASSLGLATQETQYF
j_call: TRBJ2-1; clone_size: .; d_call: TRBD2; v_call: TRBV7-9; cdr3_nt: TGTGCCAGCAGCCCGGGACTAGGATCCTACAATGAGCAGTTCTTC; cdr3_aa: CASSPGLGSYNEQFF
j_call: TRBJ2-3; clone_size: few; d_call: TRBD2; v_call: TRBV6-1; cdr3_nt: TGTGCCAGCAGTGAATCCCCGGGTGGCGGGAGGGACGATACGCAGTATTTT; cdr3_aa: CASSESPGGGRDDTQYF
j_call: TRBJ2-3; clone_size: .; d_call: TRBD2; v_call: TRBV4-1; cdr3_nt: TGCGCCAGCAGCCAAGGATGGGGCGGGAGGGCCTCAGATACGCAGTATTTT; cdr3_aa: CASSQGWGGRASDTQYF
j_call: TRBJ1-3; clone_size: .; d_call: .; v_call: TRBV30; cdr3_nt: TGTGCCTGGGGGCCTGGGGCCAACTCTGGAAACACCATATATTTT; cdr3_aa: CAWGPGANSGNTIYF
j_call: TRBJ1-1; clone_size: .; d_call: .; v_call: TRBV19; cdr3_nt: TGTGCCAGTAGTATCACGGGATTGAACACTGAAGCTTTCTTT; cdr3_aa: CASSITGLNTEAFF
j_call: TRBJ2-7; clone_size: .; d_call: TRBD1; v_call: TRBV9; cdr3_nt: TGTGCCAGCAGTGATACAGGGGTAGGGCAGTACTTC; cdr3_aa: CASSDTGVGQYF
j_call: TRBJ2-1; clone_size: once; d_call: .; v_call: TRBV6-5; cdr3_nt: TGTGCCAGCAGTTACTCCCCAACGAGCTCCTACAATGAGCAGTTCTTC; cdr3_aa: CASSYSPTSSYNEQFF
j_call: TRBJ1-4; clone_size: .; d_call: .; v_call: TRBV27; cdr3_nt: TGTGCCAGCAGTTTAAACGGGGCCGGGGAAAAACTGTTTTTT; cdr3_aa: CASSLNGAGEKLFF
j_call: TRBJ2-7; clone_size: few; d_call: .; v_call: TRBV19; cdr3_nt: TGTGCCAGTATCGACAGTCTCTCCTACGAGCAGTACTTC; cdr3_aa: CASIDSLSYEQYF
j_call: TRBJ2-2; clone_size: .; d_call: TRBD1; v_call: TRBV6-6; cdr3_nt: TGTGCCAGCAGTTCATCACCAGGGGGCAGCACCGGGGAGCTGTTTTTT; cdr3_aa: CASSSSPGGSTGELFF
j_call: TRBJ1-5; clone_size: .; d_call: .; v_call: TRBV5-5; cdr3_nt: TGTGCCAGCAGCGCCGAAAGGTATAGCAATCAGCCCCAGCATTTT; cdr3_aa: CASSAERYSNQPQHF
j_call: TRBJ1-3; clone_size: .; d_call: .; v_call: TRBV2; cdr3_nt: TGTGCCAGCAACCCGGACGCTCCTGGAAACACCATATATTTT; cdr3_aa: CASNPDAPGNTIYF
j_call: TRBJ1-1; clone_size: .; d_call: .; v_call: TRBV4-1; cdr3_nt: TGCGCCAGCAGCCAAGACTTGCAAACCCTGACGGAGAACACTGAAGCTTTCTTT; cdr3_aa: CASSQDLQTLTENTEAFF